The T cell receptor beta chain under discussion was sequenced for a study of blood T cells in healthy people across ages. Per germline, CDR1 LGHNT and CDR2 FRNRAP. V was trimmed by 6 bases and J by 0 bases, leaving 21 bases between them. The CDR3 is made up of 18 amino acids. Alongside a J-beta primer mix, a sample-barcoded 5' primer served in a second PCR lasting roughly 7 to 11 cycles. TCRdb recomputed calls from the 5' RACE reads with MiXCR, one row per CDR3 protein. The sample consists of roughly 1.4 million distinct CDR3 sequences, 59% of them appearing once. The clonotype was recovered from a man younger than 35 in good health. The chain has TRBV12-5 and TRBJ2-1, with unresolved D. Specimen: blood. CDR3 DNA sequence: TGTGCTAGTGGAGCAACTTCCTCTCTGGCGAGCTCCTACAATGAGCAGTTCTTC. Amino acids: CASGATSSLASSYNEQFF.